A single sample is the source of the 28 T cell receptor beta chains below, sequenced in a study of cytomegalovirus exposure and HLA in healthy donors. In the PCR, 60 Vbeta and 13 Jbeta primers were used. Only in-frame clones appear in the TCRdb table, and some are missing; sequencing was by immunoSEQ multiplex PCR. The table lists around 52,000 clones, just under 85% of them singletons. Sequencing was carried out using PBMCs. Receptors were obtained from a man aged 35-49 years in good health and CMV-seronegative.

The chain carries TRBV10-3 and TRBJ2-5; 9 bases agree with TRBD2. CDR3 length: 13 residues. Unmatched junction bases numbered 3, after V lost 8 bases and J lost 2 bases. Germline V gene sequence: CDR1 ENHRY, CDR2 SYGVKD. The CDR3 loop is CAISSGGQETQYF. The CDR3 bases are TGTGCCATCTCCAGCGGGGGGCAAGAGACCCAGTACTTC.

The CDR3 DNA reads TGTGCCAGCAGCGTATTCTCAGAACCGTCCTCTGGAAACACCATATATTTT. This translates into CASSVFSEPSSGNTIYF. This rearrangement joins TRBV9 to TRBJ1-3; D remains ambiguous. In germline, CDR1 is SGDLS, CDR2 YYNGEE. V shed 1 base and J shed 0 bases, with 14 bases lying between them. The CDR3 is 17 amino acids. Complete variable domain (other parts from reference TRBV9 and TRBJ1-3): DSGVTQTPKHLITATGQRVTLRCSPRSGDLSVYWYQQSLDQGLQFLIQYYNGEERAKGNILERFSAQQFPDLHSELNLSSLELGDSALYFCASSVFSEPSSGNTIYFGEGSWLTVV.

The V call is TRBV5-6, the J call TRBJ2-4; tentative D call: TRBD1 (7 bases). The CDR3 is made up of 15 amino acids. Trimming cost V 4 bases and J 2 bases, with 13 bases left between them. Looked up from germline, CDR1 is SGHDT and CDR2 is YYEEEE. CDR3 bases: TGTGCCAGCAGCGGAGGGACAGAGACCAAAAACATTCAGTACTTC. Amino acid sequence: CASSGGTETKNIQYF.

The genes are TRBV30 and TRBJ1-6, with D unclear. Trimming removed 0 bases at V and 10 bases at J, with 13 bases between. The CDR3 contains 14 residues. Germline V gene data show CDR1 as GTSNPN and CDR2 as SVGIG (reference sequence). The CDR3 coding sequence is TGTGCCTGGAGTGTACGGGGTAGAGGGTCACCCCTCCACTTT. Translating it yields CAWSVRGRGSPLHF.

The chain is built from TRBV13 and TRBJ2-7, with a possible D match to TRBD2 (6 bases). The CDR3 has 15 residues. Germline CDR1 reads PRHDT; CDR2 reads FYEKMQ (reference sequence). V shed 4 bases and J shed 2 bases, with 15 bases lying between them. The chain's CDR3 is CASSSVARGTYEQYF. CDR3 coding DNA: TGTGCCAGCAGCTCCGTGGCGCGGGGTACCTACGAGCAGTACTTC.

This clone was picked up a small number of times. The chain has TRBV5-1 and TRBJ1-4, with no clear D. Trimming took 3 bases from V and 1 from J, leaving 10 bases between them. The CDR3 sequence is 15 residues long. CDR1 is SGHRS and CDR2 is YFSETQ in the germline V gene. The CDR3 sequence: CASSSEHRTNEKLFF. The CDR3 coding sequence is TGCGCCAGCAGCTCAGAACACCGAACTAATGAAAAACTGTTTTTT.

About this clone: A read error may account for a junction end that differs from germline. In DNA, the CDR3 is TGTGCCAGCAGTTACCCAGACAGGGCTCTTCACAATGAGCGGTTCTTC. Translating it yields CASSYPDRALHNERFF. This sequence joins TRBV6-6 and TRBJ2-1, with 7 nucleotides matching TRBD1. CDR1 MNHNY and CDR2 SVGAGI come from the germline V gene (reference sequence). The CDR3 runs 16 residues.

This sequence joins TRBV28 and TRBJ2-2; D unresolved. V gave up 6 bases and J gave up 5 bases, with 10 bases separating them. Germline lookup yields CDR1 MDHEN and CDR2 SYDVKM. The CDR3 loop spans 13 amino acids. For the CDR3, the DNA is TGTGCCAGCAGCCTAACGAGGACCGGGGAGCTGTTTTTT. Translation gives CASSLTRTGELFF.

This clone was recorded once. The V and J genes are TRBV7-8 and TRBJ1-5; 11 nucleotides agree with TRBD1. The germline V gene has CDR1 SGHVS and CDR2 FQNEAQ. The V gene end was trimmed by 5 bases and the J gene end by 2 bases; junction bases not matched to a gene: 11. The CDR3 totals 18 residues. The CDR3 loop is CASSIRTGGASGNQPQHF. The CDR3 coding sequence is TGTGCCAGCAGCATCAGGACAGGGGGCGCTTCTGGCAATCAGCCCCAGCATTTT.

This clone was seen a handful of times. V gene TRBV28 combines with J gene TRBJ2-7, with 7 bases matching TRBD1. J gave up 2 bases and V 5 bases, and 6 bases lay outside the gene matches. The germline gives CDR1 MDHEN, CDR2 SYDVKM. The CDR3 consists of 14 residues. The CDR3: CASSPTGAPYEQYV. CDR3 bases: TGTGCCAGCAGTCCCACAGGGGCGCCCTACGAGCAGTACGTC.

The chain couples TRBV2 to TRBJ1-1, with D possibly being TRBD1 (6 bases). This CDR3 spans 13 amino acids. Germline V gene data show CDR1 as SNHLY and CDR2 as FYNNEI. The V end lost 8 bases, the J end lost 4 bases, and 14 bases lay between the germline ends. The CDR3 sequence is CASHRDEGTEAFF. The CDR3 coding sequence is TGTGCCAGCCACAGGGATGAGGGCACTGAAGCTTTCTTT.

This chain links TRBV6-1 with TRBJ1-6; 7 positions match TRBD1. Germline assignment: CDR1 MNHNS and CDR2 SASEGT. The ends lost 8 bases at V and 7 bases at J; junction bases unmatched: 8. This CDR3 is 14 amino acids long. The CDR3 region is CASQDHRGNSPLHF. CDR3 nucleotide sequence: TGTGCCAGCCAGGATCACAGGGGCAATTCACCCCTCCACTTT.

The V gene is TRBV7-3, the J gene TRBJ2-2; D possibly corresponds to TRBD2 (6 bases). CDR1 and CDR2 from the germline V gene are SGHTA and FQGTGA. CDR3 size: 13 residues. Trimming took off 6 bases at V and 7 bases at J, with 12 bases between the two ends. Written as DNA, the CDR3 is TGTGCCAGCAGACTAGTCGGGGGCGGGGAGCTGTTTTTT. This gives the protein CASRLVGGGELFF.

CDR3 sequence: CASSLDVRTSGRETQYF. The CDR3 coding sequence is TGTGCCAGCAGCTTAGATGTCAGGACTAGCGGGAGGGAGACCCAGTACTTC. V gene TRBV11-2 combines with J gene TRBJ2-5; 14 bases line up with TRBD2. This CDR3 region has 17 residues. Germline V CDR1 and CDR2: SGHAT, FQNNGV. V gave up 0 bases and J gave up 5 bases; unmatched junction bases: 5.

This sequence joins TRBV2 and TRBJ2-2; D unresolved. Trimming shortened V by 4 bases and J by 6 bases, and 15 bases separated the two germline ends. Germline V gene lookup returns CDR1 SNHLY and CDR2 FYNNEI. The CDR3 consists of 15 residues. The CDR3 DNA follows: TGTGCCAGCAGTGTGTACTCAAGTGGAGCCGGGGAGCTGTTTTTT. The encoded protein is CASSVYSSGAGELFF.

This clone was detected only a few times. The chain recombines TRBV5-1 with TRBJ1-1; a weak D match, TRBD1 (5 bases). Germline CDR1 is SGHRS and CDR2 is YFSETQ. This CDR3 region has 14 residues. V lost 3 bases, J lost 0 bases, and 9 bases lay in between. In DNA form, the CDR3 reads TGCGCCAGCAGCTCCACACAGGTGAACACTGAAGCTTTCTTT. Translated: CASSSTQVNTEAFF.

This rearrangement joins TRBV30 to TRBJ2-2; 8 bases are a match to TRBD1. With 1 base clipped from V and 1 base from J, the junction kept 5 bases outside the gene matches. Germline V gives CDR1 GTSNPN, CDR2 SVGIG (reference sequence). CDR3 length: 16 residues. In DNA form, the CDR3 reads TGTGCCTGGAGTGCCTCCGGGACAGGGAACACCGGGGAGCTGTTTTTT. Its translation: CAWSASGTGNTGELFF.

V and J are TRBV30 and TRBJ1-2; D unclear. There are 14 residues in the CDR3. The V gene lost 0 bases and the J gene lost 4 bases, with 12 bases spanning the gap. CDR1 and CDR2 (germline): GTSNPN, SVGIG (reference sequence). CDR3 sequence (DNA): TGTGCCTGGAGTGTGCGGGTGGACCTCTATGGCTACACCTTC. It is translated as CAWSVRVDLYGYTF.

This sequence joins TRBV2 and TRBJ2-7, with a weak D call TRBD2 (6 bases). This CDR3 comprises 15 residues. Trimming cost V 6 bases and J 5 bases, with 20 bases left between them. Per germline, CDR1 SNHLY and CDR2 FYNNEI. The CDR3 region is CASRVTVSRTNEQYV. CDR3 nucleotides: TGTGCCAGCAGGGTGACAGTCTCACGGACTAACGAGCAGTACGTC.

This clone was seen only once. For the CDR3, the DNA is TGTGCCAGCAGTAGGGGGGGCAGATATAATTCACCCCTCCACTTT. This translates into CASSRGGRYNSPLHF. V gene TRBV28 combines with J gene TRBJ1-6; weak D call: TRBD1 (6 bases). The CDR3 has 15 residues. Germline CDR1 MDHEN, CDR2 SYDVKM. Between the trimmed V and J ends, which lost 5 bases and 4 bases, there was a span of 12 bases.

The chain carries TRBV9 and TRBJ2-1, with a tentative D call TRBD2 (7 bases). The germline V gene encodes CDR1 SGDLS and CDR2 YYNGEE. The V end lost 3 bases, the J end lost 5 bases, and 15 bases lay between the germline ends. This CDR3 is 15 amino acids long. The CDR3 spells CASSALGGGHNEQFF. Here the CDR3 DNA reads TGTGCCAGCAGCGCACTGGGGGGGGGCCACAATGAGCAGTTCTTC.

The gene calls are TRBV5-4 and TRBJ2-1; TRBD2 matches at 9 bases. After removal of 0 bases from V and 1 base from J, the junction contained 14 bases not matched to a gene. In germline, CDR1 is SGHNT, CDR2 YYREEE (reference sequence). This CDR3 spans 20 amino acids. The CDR3 sequence: CASSLGGGGGALGSYNEQFF. The DNA of the CDR3 is TGTGCCAGCAGCTTGGGAGGGGGCGGGGGGGCTCTTGGTTCCTACAATGAGCAGTTCTTC.

The J gene is TRBJ2-5, the V gene TRBV4-3; a possible D gene is TRBD2 (6 bases). This CDR3 region has 15 residues. Trimming left V 1 base short and J 5 bases short, with 14 bases between. CDR1 and CDR2 (germline): LGHNA, YSLEER. Written as DNA, the CDR3 is TGCGCCAGCAGCCAAGTTGGGGCGGGGTCGGAGACCCAGTACTTC. It translates to CASSQVGAGSETQYF.

This sequence joins TRBV30 and TRBJ1-5; TRBD1 is a possible D gene (5 bases). The CDR3 runs to 12 residues. V lost 5 bases to trimming and J lost 2 bases, with 7 bases between them. Germline V gene data show CDR1 as GTSNPN and CDR2 as SVGIG (reference sequence). This CDR3 reads CAWDSGNQPQHF. CDR3 in DNA: TGTGCCTGGGACAGCGGCAATCAGCCCCAGCATTTT.

This chain connects TRBV19 to TRBJ2-2, with D possibly TRBD1 on 5 matching bases. Trimming removed 1 base from V and 4 bases from J, with 7 bases in between. CDR3 size: 14 residues. Germline V lookup: CDR1 LNHDA, CDR2 SQIVND (reference sequence). The CDR3 reads CASSIGGATGELFF. In nucleotides, the CDR3 is TGTGCCAGTAGTATAGGTGGGGCCACCGGGGAGCTGTTTTTT.

The chain is built from TRBV9 and TRBJ2-7; D unresolved. Germline CDR1 reads SGDLS; CDR2 reads YYNGEE. The CDR3 is 13 residues long. V was cut by 4 bases and J by 3 bases, with 11 bases left in between. The CDR3, as DNA: TGTGCCAGCAGCCCGAGCTCGAACTACGAGCAGTACTTC. Translation gives CASSPSSNYEQYF.

The gene calls are TRBV30 and TRBJ1-5; D possibly corresponds to TRBD1 (5 bases). The CDR3 consists of 14 residues. V lost 2 bases, J lost 6 bases, and 14 bases lay in between. Germline CDR1 and CDR2: GTSNPN and SVGIG (reference sequence). The CDR3 DNA follows: TGTGCCTGGAGTACCCGAGCAGGGCGTCAGCCCCAGCATTTT. This translates into CAWSTRAGRQPQHF.

The genes are TRBV12-1 and TRBJ2-1; the D call of TRBD1 is as the table states it, not checked on the DNA. TRBV12-1 is shown as a pseudogene. This CDR3 is 15 amino acids long. CDR3 bases: TGTGCCAGCAGCCCCCGGGACAGGGGGAGGAATGAGCAGTTCTTC. Residues: CASSPRDRGRNEQFF.